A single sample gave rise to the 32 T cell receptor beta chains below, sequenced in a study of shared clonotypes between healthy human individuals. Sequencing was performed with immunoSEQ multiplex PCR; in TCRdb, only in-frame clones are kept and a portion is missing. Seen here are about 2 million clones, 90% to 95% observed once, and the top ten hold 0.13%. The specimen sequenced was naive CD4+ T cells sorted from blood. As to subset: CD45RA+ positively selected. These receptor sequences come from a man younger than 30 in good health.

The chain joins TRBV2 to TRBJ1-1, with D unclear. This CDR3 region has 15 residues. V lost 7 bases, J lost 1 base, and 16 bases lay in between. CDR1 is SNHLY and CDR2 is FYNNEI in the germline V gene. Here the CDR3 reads CASIPTRGRNTEAFF. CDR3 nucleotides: TGTGCCAGCATACCAACTCGAGGGAGGAACACTGAAGCTTTCTTT.

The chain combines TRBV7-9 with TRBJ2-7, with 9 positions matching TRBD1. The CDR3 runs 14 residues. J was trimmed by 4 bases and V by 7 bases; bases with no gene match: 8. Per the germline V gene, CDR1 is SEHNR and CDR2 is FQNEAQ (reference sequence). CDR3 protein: CASTSPGQGYEQYF. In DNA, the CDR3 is TGTGCCAGCACCTCGCCGGGACAGGGTTACGAGCAGTACTTC.

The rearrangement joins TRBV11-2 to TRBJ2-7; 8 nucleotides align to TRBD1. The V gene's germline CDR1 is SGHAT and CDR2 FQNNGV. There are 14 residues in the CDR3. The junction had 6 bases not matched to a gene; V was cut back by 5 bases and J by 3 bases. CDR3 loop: CASSTRQGLYEQYF. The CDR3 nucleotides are TGTGCCAGCAGCACTCGACAGGGGCTCTACGAGCAGTACTTC.

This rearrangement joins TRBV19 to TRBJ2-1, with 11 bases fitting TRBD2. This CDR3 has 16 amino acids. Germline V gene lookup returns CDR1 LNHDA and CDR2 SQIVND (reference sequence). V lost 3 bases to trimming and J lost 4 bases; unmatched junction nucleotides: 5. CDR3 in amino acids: CASSMAASGRYNEQFF. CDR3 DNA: TGTGCCAGTAGTATGGCGGCTAGCGGGAGGTACAATGAGCAGTTCTTC.

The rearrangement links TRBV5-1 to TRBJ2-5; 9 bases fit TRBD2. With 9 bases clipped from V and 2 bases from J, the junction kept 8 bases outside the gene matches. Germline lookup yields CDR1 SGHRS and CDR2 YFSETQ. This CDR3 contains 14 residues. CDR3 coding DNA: TGCGCCACCAAGACTAGCGGCCTTCAAGAGACCCAGTACTTC. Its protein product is CATKTSGLQETQYF.

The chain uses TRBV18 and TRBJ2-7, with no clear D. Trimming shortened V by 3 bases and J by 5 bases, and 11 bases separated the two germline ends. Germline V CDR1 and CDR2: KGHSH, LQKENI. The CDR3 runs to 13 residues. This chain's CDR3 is CASSPIPYDEQYF. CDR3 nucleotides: TGTGCCAGCTCACCTATACCCTATGACGAGCAGTACTTC.

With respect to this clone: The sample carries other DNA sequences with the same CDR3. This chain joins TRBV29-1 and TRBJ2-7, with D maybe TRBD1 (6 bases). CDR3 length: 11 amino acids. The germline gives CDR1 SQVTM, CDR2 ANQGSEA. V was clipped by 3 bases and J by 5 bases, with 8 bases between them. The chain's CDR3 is CSVDRGHEQYF. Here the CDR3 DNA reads TGCAGCGTTGACAGGGGCCACGAGCAGTACTTC.

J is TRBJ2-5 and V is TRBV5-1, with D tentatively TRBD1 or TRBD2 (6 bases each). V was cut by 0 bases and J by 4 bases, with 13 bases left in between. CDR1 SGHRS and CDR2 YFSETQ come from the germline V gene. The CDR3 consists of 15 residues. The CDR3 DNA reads TGCGCCAGCAGCTTGGTGAGGGGGGATGGAGAGACCCAGTACTTC. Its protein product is CASSLVRGDGETQYF.

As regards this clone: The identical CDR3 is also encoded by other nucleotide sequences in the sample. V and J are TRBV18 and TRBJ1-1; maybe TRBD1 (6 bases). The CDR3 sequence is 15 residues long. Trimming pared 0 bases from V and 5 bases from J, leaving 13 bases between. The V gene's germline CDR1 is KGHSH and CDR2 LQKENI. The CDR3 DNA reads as TGTGCCAGCTCACCACCTGGCAGGGGAGGGACTGAAGCTTTCTTT. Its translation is CASSPPGRGGTEAFF.

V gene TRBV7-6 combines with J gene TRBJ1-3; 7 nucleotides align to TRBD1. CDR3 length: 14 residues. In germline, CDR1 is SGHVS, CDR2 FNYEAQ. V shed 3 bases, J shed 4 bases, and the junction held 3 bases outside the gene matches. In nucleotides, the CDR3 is TGTGCCAGCAGCTTGGACAGGAGGGGAAACACCATATATTTT. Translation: CASSLDRRGNTIYF.

CDR3 DNA: TGTGCCAGCAGCGTTTCGGGGGGGAATAACAATGAGCAGTTCTTC. Translated, it gives CASSVSGGNNNEQFF. The rearrangement links TRBV9 to TRBJ2-1, with 8 positions matching TRBD2. The germline CDR1 and CDR2 sequences are SGDLS and YYNGEE. The J segment lost 5 bases and the V segment lost 2 bases, leaving 6 bases of the junction unmatched. The CDR3 runs 15 residues.

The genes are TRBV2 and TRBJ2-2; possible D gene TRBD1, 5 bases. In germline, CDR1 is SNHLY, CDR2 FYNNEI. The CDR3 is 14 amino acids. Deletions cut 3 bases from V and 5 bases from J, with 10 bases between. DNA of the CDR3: TGTGCCAGCAGTGACCCAGGGTTGACCGGGGAGCTGTTTTTT. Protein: CASSDPGLTGELFF.

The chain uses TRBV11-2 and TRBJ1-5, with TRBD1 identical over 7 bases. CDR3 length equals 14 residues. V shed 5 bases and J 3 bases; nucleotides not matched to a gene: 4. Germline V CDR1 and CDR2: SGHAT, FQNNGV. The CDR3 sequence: CASSPGTDNQPQHF. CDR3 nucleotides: TGTGCCAGCAGCCCTGGGACAGACAATCAGCCCCAGCATTTT.

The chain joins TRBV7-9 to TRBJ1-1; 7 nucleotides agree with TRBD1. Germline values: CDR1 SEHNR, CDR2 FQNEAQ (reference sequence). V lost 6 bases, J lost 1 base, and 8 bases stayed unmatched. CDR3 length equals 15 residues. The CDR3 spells CASRKQGTTNTEAFF. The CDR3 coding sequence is TGTGCCAGCAGAAAACAGGGGACGACGAACACTGAAGCTTTCTTT.

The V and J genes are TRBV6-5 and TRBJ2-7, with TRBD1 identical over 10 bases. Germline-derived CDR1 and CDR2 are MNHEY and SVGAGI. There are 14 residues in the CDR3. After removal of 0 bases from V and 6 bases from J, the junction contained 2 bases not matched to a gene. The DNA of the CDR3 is TGTGCCAGCAGTTACTCCGGACAGGGGGGCGAGCAGTACTTC. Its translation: CASSYSGQGGEQYF.

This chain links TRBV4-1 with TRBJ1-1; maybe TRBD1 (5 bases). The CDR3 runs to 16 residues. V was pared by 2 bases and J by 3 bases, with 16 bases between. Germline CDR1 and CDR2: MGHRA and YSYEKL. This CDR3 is CASSQQGTRADTEAFF. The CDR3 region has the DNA TGCGCCAGCAGCCAACAGGGTACGAGGGCGGACACTGAAGCTTTCTTT.

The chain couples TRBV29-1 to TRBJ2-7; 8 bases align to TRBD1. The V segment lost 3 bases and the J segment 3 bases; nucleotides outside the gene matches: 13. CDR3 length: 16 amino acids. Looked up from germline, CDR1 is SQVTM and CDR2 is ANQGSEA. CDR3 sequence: CSVEDHGGQDLYEQYF. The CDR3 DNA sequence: TGCAGCGTTGAGGATCACGGGGGACAGGATCTCTACGAGCAGTACTTC.

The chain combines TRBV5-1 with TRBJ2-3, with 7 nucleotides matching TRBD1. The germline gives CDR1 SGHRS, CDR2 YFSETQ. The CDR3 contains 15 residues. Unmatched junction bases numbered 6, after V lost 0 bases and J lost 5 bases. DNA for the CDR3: TGCGCCAGCAGCTTGGTTGGGTCAGGGGGAGATACGCAGTATTTT. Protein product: CASSLVGSGGDTQYF.

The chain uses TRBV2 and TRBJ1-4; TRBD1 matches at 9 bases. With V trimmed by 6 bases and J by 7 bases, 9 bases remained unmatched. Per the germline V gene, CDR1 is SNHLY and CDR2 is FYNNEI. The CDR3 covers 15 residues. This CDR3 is CASRAGTGLGEKLFF. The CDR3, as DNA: TGTGCCAGCAGGGCCGGGACAGGGTTAGGTGAAAAACTGTTTTTT.

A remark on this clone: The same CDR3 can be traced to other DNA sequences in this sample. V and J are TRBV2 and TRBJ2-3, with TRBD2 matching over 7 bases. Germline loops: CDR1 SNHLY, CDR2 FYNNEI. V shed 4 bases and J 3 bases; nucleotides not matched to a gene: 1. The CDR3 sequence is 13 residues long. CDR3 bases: TGTGCCAGCAGTGGGGGACTAACAGATACGCAGTATTTT. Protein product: CASSGGLTDTQYF.

CDR3 in DNA: TGTGCCAGCAGTTTTTTGACCAGCCAAGAGACCCAGTACTTC. Amino acids: CASSFLTSQETQYF. The chain employs TRBV2 and TRBJ2-5; no firm D call. CDR1 and CDR2 from the germline V gene are SNHLY and FYNNEI. V was cut by 5 bases and J by 1 base, with 11 bases left in between. The CDR3 totals 14 residues.

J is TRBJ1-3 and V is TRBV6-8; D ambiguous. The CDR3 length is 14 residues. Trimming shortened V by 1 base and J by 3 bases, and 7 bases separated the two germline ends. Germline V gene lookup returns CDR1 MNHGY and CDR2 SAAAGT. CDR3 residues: CASSYFGFGNTIYF. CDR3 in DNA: TGTGCCAGCAGTTACTTCGGATTTGGAAACACCATATATTTT.

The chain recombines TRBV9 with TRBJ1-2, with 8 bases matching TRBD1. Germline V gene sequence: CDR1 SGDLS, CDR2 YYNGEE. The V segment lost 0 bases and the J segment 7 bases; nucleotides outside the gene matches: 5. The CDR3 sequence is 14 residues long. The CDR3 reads CASSVVPGGSGYTF. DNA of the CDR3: TGTGCCAGCAGCGTAGTGCCAGGGGGCTCTGGCTACACCTTC.

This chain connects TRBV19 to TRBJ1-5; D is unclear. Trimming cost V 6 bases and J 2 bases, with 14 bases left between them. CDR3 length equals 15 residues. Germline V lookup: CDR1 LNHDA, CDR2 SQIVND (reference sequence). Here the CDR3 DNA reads TGTGCCAGTAGCCCCTTTGTTCGTGGCAATCAGCCCCAGCATTTT. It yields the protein CASSPFVRGNQPQHF.

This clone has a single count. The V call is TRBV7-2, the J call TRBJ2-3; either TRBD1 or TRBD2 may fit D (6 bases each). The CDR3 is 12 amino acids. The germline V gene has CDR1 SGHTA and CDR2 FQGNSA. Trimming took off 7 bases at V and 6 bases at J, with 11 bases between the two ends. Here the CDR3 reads CASTQGGDTQYF. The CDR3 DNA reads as TGTGCCAGCACCCAAGGGGGGGATACGCAGTATTTT.

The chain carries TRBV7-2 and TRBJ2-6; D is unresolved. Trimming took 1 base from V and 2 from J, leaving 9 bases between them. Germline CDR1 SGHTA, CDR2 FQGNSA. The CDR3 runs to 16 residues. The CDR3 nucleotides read TGTGCCAGCAGCTTAGGGCGTGGGGCTGGGGCCAACGTCCTGACTTTC. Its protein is CASSLGRGAGANVLTF.

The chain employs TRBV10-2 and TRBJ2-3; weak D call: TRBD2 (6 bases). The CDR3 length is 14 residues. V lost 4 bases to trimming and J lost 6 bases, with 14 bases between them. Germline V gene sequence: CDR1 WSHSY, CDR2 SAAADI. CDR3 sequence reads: CASSGGGWADTQYF. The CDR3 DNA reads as TGCGCCAGCAGTGGTGGGGGGTGGGCGGATACGCAGTATTTT.

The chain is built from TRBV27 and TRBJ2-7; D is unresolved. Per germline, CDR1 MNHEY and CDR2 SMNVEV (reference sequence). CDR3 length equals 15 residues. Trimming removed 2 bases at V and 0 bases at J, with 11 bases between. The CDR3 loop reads CASSLTQLSSYEQYF. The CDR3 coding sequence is TGTGCCAGCAGTTTAACCCAGCTCAGCTCCTACGAGCAGTACTTC.

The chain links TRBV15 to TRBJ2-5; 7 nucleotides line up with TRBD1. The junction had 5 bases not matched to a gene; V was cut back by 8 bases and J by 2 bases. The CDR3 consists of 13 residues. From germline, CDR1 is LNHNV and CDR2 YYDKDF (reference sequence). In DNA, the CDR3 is TGTGCCACCCGGGACAGAGATCAAGAGACCCAGTACTTC. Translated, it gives CATRDRDQETQYF.

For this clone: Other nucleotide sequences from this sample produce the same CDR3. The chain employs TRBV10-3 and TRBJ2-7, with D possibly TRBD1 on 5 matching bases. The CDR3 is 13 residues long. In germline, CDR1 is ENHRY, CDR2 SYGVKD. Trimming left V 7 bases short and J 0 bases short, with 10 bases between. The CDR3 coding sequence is TGTGCCATCACCAGGGCCCCCTCCTACGAGCAGTACTTC. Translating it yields CAITRAPSYEQYF.

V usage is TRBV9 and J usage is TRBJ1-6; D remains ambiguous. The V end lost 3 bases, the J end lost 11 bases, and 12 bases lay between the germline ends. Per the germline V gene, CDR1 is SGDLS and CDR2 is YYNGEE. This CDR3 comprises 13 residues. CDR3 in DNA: TGTGCCAGCAGCGCCGCGACTATCCCACCCCTCCACTTT. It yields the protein CASSAATIPPLHF.

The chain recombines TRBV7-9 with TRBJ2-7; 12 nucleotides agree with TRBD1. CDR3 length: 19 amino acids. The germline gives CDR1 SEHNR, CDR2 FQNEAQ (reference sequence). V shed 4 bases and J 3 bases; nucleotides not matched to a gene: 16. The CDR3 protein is CASSSLAITGTGGGYEQYF. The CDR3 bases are TGTGCCAGCAGCTCACTCGCGATTACCGGGACAGGGGGCGGCTACGAGCAGTACTTC.